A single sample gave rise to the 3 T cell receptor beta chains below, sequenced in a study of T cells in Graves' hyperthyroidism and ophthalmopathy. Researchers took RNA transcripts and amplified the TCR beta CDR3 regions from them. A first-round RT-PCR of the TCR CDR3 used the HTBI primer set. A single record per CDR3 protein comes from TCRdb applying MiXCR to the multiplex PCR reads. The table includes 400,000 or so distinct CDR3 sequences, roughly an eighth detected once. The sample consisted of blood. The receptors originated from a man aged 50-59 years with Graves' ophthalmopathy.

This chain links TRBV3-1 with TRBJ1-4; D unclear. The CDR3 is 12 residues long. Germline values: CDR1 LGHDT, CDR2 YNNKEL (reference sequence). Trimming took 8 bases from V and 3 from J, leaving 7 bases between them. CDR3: CASGAANEKLFF. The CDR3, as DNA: TGTGCCAGCGGTGCGGCTAATGAAAAACTGTTTTTT.

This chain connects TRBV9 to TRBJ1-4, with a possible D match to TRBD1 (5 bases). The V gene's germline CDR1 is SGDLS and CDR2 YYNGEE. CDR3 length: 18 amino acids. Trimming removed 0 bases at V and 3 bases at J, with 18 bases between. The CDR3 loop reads CASSVGIGGMVANEKLFF. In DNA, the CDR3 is TGTGCCAGCAGCGTAGGAATCGGGGGGATGGTAGCTAATGAAAAACTGTTTTTT. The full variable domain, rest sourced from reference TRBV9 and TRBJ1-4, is DSGVTQTPKHLITATGQRVTLRCSPRSGDLSVYWYQQSLDQGLQFLIQYYNGEERAKGNILERFSAQQFPDLHSELNLSSLELGDSALYFCASSVGIGGMVANEKLFFGSGTQLSVL.

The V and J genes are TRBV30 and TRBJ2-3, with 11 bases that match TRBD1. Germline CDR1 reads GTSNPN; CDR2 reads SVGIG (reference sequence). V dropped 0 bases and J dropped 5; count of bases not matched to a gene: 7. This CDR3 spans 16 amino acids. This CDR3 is CAWSVQGTGGEDTQYF. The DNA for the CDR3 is TGTGCCTGGAGTGTACAGGGGACAGGGGGGGAAGATACGCAGTATTTT.